This T cell receptor (beta chain) was obtained from a study of blood T cell repertoires in COVID-19. The germline V gene encodes CDR1 SQVTM and CDR2 ANQGSEA. The CDR3 extends over 15 amino acids. The trim removed 7 bases at V and 0 bases at J, leaving 8 bases unmatched. Here immunoSEQ multiplex PCR was the method, and the copy in TCRdb shows in-frame clones only, minus some. The sample carries 280,000 or so clones, 70% to 90% recorded once. Sequencing was performed on peripheral blood. This receptor was obtained from a woman aged 60-75 years with acute or convalescent COVID-19. The gene calls are TRBV29-1 and TRBJ2-1; 8 positions match TRBD1. This CDR3 is CSGTTGVPSYNEQFF. The CDR3 coding sequence is TGCAGCGGTACGACAGGGGTCCCCTCCTACAATGAGCAGTTCTTC.